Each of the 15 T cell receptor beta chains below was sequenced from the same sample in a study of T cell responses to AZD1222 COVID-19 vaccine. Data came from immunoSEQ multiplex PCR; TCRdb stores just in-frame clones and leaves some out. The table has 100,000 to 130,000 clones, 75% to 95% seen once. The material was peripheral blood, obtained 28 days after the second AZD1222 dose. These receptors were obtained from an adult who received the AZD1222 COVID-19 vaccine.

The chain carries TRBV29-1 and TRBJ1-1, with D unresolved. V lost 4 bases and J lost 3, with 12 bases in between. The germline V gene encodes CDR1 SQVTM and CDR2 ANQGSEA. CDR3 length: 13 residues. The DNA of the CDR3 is TGCAGCGTTGTCCCCTCAAGGTACACTGAAGCTTTCTTT. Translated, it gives CSVVPSRYTEAFF.

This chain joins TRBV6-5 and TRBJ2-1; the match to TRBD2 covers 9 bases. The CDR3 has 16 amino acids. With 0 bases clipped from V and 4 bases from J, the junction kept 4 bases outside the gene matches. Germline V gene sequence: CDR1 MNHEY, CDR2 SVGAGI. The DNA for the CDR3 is TGTGCCAGCAGTTACTCGCAGACTAGCGGTTACAATGAGCAGTTCTTC. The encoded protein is CASSYSQTSGYNEQFF.

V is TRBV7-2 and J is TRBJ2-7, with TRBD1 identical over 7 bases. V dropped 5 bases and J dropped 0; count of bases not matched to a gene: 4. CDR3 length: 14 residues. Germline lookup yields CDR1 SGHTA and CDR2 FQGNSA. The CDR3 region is CASSPQGSSYEQYF. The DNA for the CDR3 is TGTGCCAGCAGCCCACAGGGGAGCTCCTACGAGCAGTACTTC.

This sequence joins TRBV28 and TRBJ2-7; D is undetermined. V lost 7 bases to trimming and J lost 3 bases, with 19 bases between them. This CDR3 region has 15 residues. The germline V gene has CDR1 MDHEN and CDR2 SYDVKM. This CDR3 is CASKSSVVPIYEQYF. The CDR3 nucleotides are TGTGCCAGCAAGTCATCGGTAGTTCCTATCTACGAGCAGTACTTC.

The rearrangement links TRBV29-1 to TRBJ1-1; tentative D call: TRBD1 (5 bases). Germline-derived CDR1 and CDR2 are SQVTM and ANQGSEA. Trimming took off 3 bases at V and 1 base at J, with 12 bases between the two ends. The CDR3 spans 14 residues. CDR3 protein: CSVDTAGRNTEAFF. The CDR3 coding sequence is TGCAGCGTTGATACGGCAGGGAGGAACACTGAAGCTTTCTTT.

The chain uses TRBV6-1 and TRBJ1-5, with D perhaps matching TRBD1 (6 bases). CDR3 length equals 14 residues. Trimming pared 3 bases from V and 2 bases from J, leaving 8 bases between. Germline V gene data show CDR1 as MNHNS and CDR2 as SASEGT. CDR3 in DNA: TGTGCCAGCAGTGAGGGGGCCGGCAATCAGCCCCAGCATTTT. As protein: CASSEGAGNQPQHF.

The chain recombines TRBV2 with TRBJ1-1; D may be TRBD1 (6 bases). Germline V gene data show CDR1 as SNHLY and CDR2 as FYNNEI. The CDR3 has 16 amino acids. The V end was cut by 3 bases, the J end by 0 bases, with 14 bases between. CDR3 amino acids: CASSDGGRFMNTEAFF. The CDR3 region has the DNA TGTGCCAGCAGTGATGGGGGCAGATTCATGAACACTGAAGCTTTCTTT.

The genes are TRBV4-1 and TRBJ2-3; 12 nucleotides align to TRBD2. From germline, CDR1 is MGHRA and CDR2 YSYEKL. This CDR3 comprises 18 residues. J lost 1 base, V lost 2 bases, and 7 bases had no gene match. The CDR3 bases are TGCGCCAGCAGCCAACCCGGGACTAGCGGGTGGGGCACAGATACGCAGTATTTT. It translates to CASSQPGTSGWGTDTQYF.

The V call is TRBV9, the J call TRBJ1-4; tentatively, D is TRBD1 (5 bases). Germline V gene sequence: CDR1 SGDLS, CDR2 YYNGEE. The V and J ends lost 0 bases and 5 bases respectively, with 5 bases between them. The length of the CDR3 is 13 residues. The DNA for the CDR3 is TGTGCCAGCAGCGTAGGGGGGAATGAAAAACTGTTTTTT. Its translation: CASSVGGNEKLFF.

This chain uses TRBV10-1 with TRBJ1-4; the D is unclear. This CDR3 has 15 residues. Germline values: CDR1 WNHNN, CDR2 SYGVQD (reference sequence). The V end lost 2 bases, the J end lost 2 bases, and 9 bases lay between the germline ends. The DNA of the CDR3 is TGCGCCAGCAGTGAGATAGGCCAGACTAATGAAAAACTGTTTTTT. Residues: CASSEIGQTNEKLFF.

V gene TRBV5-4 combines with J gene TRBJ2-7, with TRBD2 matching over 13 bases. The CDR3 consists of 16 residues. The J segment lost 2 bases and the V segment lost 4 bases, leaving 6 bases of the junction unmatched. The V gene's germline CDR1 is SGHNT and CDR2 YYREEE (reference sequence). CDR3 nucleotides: TGTGCCAGCAGCCGGACTAGCGGGAGTATACCCTACGAGCAGTACTTC. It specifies CASSRTSGSIPYEQYF.

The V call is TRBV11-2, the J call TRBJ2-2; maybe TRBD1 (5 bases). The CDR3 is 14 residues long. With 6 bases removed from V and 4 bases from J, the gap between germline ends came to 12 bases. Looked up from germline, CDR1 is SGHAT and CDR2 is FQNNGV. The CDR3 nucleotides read TGTGCCAGCAGTTTTCTTACAGGCACCGGGGAGCTGTTTTTT. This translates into CASSFLTGTGELFF.

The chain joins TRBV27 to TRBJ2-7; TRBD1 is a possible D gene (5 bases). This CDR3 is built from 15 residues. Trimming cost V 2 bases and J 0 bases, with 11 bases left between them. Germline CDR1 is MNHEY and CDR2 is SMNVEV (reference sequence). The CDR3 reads CASSLRQPSSYEQYF. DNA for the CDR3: TGTGCCAGCAGTTTAAGACAGCCGAGCTCCTACGAGCAGTACTTC.

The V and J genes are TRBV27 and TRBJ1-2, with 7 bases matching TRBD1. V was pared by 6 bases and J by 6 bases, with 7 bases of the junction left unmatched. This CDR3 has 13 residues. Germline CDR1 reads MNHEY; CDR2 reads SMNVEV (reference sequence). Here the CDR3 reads CASRYPTGDGYTF. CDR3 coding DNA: TGTGCCAGCAGATACCCAACAGGGGATGGCTACACCTTC.

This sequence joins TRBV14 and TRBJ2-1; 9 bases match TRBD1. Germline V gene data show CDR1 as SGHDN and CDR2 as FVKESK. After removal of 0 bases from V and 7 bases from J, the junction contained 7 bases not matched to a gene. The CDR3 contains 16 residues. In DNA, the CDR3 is TGTGCCAGCAGCCAAGAATTCGGGACAGGGAGGAATGAGCAGTTCTTC. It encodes CASSQEFGTGRNEQFF.